The 3 T cell receptor beta chains below were found in one sample sequenced in a study of blood T cell repertoires in COVID-19. The assay was immunoSEQ multiplex PCR, and TCRdb's table has in-frame clones only and misses some. The table has 70,000 to 95,000 clones, about 80% seen once. The sequencing input was peripheral blood. The receptor source for this set is a human donor in a cohort sampled during active COVID-19.

The chain couples TRBV15 to TRBJ1-1; possibly TRBD1 for D (5 bases). V was shortened by 0 bases and J by 0 bases, with 8 bases between the two germline ends. The germline gives CDR1 LNHNV, CDR2 YYDKDF (reference sequence). The length of the CDR3 is 15 residues. The CDR3 sequence is CATSRDRQLNTEAFF. The CDR3 DNA reads as TGTGCCACCAGCAGAGATCGACAGTTGAACACTGAAGCTTTCTTT.

The chain carries TRBV19 and TRBJ2-3; TRBD2 might be the D (6 bases). This CDR3 spans 15 amino acids. V was cut by 7 bases and J by 0 bases, with 14 bases left in between. Germline V gives CDR1 LNHDA, CDR2 SQIVND (reference sequence). CDR3 amino acids: CASTPGVSSTDTQYF. The DNA of the CDR3 is TGTGCCAGTACCCCGGGAGTATCTAGCACAGATACGCAGTATTTT.

This clone has just one count. This chain connects TRBV10-3 to TRBJ1-5; 8 bases match TRBD1. There are 17 residues in the CDR3. The germline CDR1 and CDR2 sequences are ENHRY and SYGVKD. Unmatched junction bases numbered 8, after V lost 4 bases and J lost 0 bases. The DNA of the CDR3 is TGTGCCATCAGTGGAACCGGGACAGGCAATAGCAATCAGCCCCAGCATTTT. Translated, it gives CAISGTGTGNSNQPQHF.